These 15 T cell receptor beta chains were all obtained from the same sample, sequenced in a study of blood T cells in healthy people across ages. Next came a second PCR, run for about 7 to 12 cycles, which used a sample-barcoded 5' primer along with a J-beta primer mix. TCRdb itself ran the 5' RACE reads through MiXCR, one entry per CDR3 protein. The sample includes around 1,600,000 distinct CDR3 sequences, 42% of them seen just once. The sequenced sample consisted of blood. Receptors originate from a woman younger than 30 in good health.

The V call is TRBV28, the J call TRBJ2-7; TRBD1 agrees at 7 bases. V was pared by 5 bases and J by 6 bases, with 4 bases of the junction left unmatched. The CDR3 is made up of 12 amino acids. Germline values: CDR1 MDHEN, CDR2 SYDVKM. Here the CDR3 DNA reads TGTGCCAGCAGTACGACAGGGTTCGAGCAGTACTTC. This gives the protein CASSTTGFEQYF.

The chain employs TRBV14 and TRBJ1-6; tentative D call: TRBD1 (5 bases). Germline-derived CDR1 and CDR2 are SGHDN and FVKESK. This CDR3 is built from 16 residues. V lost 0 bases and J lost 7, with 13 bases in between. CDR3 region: CASSQELGTANSPLHF. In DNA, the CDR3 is TGTGCCAGCAGCCAAGAATTAGGGACCGCGAATTCACCCCTCCACTTT.

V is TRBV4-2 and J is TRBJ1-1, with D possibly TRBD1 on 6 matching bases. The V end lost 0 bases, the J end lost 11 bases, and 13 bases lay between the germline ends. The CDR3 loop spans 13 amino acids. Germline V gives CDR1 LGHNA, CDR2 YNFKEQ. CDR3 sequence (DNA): TGTGCCAGCAGCCAAGATCTGCAGGGGCCGGCTTTCTTT. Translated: CASSQDLQGPAFF.

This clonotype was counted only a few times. The CDR3 nucleotides read TGTGCCAGCAGCGTGGGTCCCCGGGGGAATGAGCAGTTCTTC. This codes for CASSVGPRGNEQFF. The chain joins TRBV9 to TRBJ2-1; D may be TRBD2 (6 bases). From germline, CDR1 is SGDLS and CDR2 YYNGEE. Trimming took 2 bases from V and 7 from J, leaving 13 bases between them. The CDR3 totals 14 residues.

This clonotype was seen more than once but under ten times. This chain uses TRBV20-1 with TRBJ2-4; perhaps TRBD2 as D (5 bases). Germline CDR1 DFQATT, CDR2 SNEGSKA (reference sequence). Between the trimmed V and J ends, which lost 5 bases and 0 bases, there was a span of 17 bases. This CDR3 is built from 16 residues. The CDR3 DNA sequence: TGCAGTGCTCCTCGAGCCGGAGGAAGAGCCAAAAACATTCAGTACTTC. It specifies CSAPRAGGRAKNIQYF.

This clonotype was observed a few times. The CDR3 coding sequence is TGTGCCAGCAGTACGACAGGGAGGGAGACCCAGTACTTC. It codes for CASSTTGRETQYF. This chain uses TRBV5-4 with TRBJ2-5; maybe TRBD1 (7 bases). The V end was cut by 5 bases, the J end by 5 bases, with 13 bases between. Per germline, CDR1 SGHNT and CDR2 YYREEE (reference sequence). This CDR3 contains 13 residues.

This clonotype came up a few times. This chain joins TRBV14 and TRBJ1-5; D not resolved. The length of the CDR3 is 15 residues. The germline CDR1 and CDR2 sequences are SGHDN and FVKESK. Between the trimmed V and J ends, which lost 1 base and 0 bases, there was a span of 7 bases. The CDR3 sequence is CASSQGGDSNQPQHF. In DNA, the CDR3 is TGTGCCAGCAGCCAAGGCGGGGATAGCAATCAGCCCCAGCATTTT. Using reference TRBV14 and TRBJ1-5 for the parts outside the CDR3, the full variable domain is EAGVTQFPSHSVIEKGQTVTLRCDPISGHDNLYWYRRVMGKEIKFLLHFVKESKQDESGMPNNRFLAERTGGTYSTLKVQPAELEDSGVYFCASSQGGDSNQPQHFGDGTRLSIL.

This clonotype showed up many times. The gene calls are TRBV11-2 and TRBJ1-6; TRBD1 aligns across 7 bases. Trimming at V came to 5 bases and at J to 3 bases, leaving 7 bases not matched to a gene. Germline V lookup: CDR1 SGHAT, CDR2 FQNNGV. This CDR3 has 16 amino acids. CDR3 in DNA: TGTGCCAGCAGCGTATACAGGGGAGGCTATAATTCACCCCTCCACTTT. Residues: CASSVYRGGYNSPLHF.

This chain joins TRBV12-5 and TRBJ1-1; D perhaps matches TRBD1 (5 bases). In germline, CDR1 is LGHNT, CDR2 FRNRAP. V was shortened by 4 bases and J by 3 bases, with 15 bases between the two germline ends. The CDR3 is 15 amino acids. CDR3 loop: CASGSSGLADTEAFF. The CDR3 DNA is TGTGCTAGTGGTTCCTCGGGACTGGCGGACACTGAAGCTTTCTTT.

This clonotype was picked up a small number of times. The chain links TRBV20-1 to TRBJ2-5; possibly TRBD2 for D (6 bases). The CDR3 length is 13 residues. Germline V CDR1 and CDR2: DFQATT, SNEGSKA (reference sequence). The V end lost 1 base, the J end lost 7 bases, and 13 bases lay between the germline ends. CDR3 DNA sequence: TGCAGTGCTAGAGCGGGACTCAGGGTGACCCAGTACTTC. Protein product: CSARAGLRVTQYF.

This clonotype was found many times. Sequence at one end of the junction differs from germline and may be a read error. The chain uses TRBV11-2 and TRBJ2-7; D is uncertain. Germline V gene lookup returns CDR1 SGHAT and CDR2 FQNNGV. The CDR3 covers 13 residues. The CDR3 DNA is TGCGCCAGCAGTTTGGTGCCTTCCTACGAGCAGTACTTC. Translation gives CASSLVPSYEQYF.

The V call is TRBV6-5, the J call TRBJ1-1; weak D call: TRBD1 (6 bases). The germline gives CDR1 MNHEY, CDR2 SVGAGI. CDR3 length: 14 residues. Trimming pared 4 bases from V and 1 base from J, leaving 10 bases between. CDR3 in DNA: TGTGCCAGCAGTTGGACCAGGGGGAACACTGAAGCTTTCTTT. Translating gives CASSWTRGNTEAFF.

The chain's CDR3 is CASSRTSGYSYNEQFF. The CDR3 DNA reads TGTGCCAGCAGCCGGACTAGCGGATACTCCTACAATGAGCAGTTCTTC. The rearrangement links TRBV7-2 to TRBJ2-1, with 10 bases that match TRBD2. CDR1 and CDR2 from the germline V gene are SGHTA and FQGNSA. V lost 5 bases and J lost 0; bases outside the gene matches: 4. There are 16 residues in the CDR3.

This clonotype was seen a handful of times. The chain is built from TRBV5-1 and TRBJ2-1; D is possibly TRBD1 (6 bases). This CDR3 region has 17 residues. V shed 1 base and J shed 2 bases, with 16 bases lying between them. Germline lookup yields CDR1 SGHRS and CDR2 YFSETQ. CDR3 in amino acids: CASSLSRQTGTYNEQFF. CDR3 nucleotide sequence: TGCGCCAGCAGCTTGAGCAGACAGACAGGCACCTACAATGAGCAGTTCTTC.

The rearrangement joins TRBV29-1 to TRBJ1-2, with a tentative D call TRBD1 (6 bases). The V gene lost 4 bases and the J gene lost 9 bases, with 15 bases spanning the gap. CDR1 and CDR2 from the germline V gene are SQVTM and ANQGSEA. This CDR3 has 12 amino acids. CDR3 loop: CSVGNSDRSYTF. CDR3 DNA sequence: TGCAGCGTTGGGAACTCCGACAGGAGCTACACCTTC.